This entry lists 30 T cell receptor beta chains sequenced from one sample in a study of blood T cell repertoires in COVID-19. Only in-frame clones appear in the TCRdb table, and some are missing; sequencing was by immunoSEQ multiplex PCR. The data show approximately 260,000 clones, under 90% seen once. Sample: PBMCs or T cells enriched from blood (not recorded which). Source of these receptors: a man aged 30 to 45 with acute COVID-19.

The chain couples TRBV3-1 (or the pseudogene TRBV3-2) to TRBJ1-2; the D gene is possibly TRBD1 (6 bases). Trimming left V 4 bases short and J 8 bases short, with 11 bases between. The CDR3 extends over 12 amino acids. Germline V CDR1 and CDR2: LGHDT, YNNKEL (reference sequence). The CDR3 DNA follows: TGTGCCAGCAGCCCAGGGGCGAGGGGCTACACCTTC. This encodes CASSPGARGYTF.

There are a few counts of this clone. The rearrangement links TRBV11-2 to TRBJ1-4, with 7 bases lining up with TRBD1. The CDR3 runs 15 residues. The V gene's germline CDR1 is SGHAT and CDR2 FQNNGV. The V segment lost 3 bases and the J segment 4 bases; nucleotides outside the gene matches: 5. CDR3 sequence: CASSLQGQINEKLFF. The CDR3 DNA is TGTGCCAGCAGCTTGCAGGGACAGATTAATGAAAAACTGTTTTTT.

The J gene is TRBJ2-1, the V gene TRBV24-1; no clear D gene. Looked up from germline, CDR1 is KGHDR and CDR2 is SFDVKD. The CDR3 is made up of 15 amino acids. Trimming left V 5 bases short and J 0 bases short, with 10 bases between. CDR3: CATSAALSSYNEQFF. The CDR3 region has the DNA TGTGCCACCAGTGCAGCGCTTAGCTCCTACAATGAGCAGTTCTTC.

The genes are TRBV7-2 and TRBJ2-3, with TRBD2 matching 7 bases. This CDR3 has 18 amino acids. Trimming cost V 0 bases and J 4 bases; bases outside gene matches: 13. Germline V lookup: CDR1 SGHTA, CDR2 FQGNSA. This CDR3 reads CASSLAAPGSGISDTQYF. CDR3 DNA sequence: TGTGCCAGCAGCTTAGCGGCCCCGGGGAGCGGGATCTCAGATACGCAGTATTTT.

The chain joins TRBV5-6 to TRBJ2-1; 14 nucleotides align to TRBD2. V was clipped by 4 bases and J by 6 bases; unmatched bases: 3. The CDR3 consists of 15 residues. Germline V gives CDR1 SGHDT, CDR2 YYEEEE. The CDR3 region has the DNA TGTGCCAGCAGCCCGGGACTAGCGGGAGTCAATGAGCAGTTCTTC. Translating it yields CASSPGLAGVNEQFF.

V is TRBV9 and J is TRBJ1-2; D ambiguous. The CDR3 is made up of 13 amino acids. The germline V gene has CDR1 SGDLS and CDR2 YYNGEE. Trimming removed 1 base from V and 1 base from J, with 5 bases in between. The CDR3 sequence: CASSVRVNYGYTF. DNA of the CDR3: TGTGCCAGCAGCGTACGGGTTAACTATGGCTACACCTTC.

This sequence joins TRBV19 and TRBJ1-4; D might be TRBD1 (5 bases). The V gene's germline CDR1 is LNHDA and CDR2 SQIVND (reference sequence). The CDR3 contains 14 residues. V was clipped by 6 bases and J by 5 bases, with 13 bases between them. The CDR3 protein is CASRLGRGNEKLFF. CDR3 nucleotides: TGTGCCAGTAGGTTAGGACGGGGGAATGAAAAACTGTTTTTT. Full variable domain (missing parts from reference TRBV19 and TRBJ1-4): DGGITQSPKYLFRKEGQNVTLSCEQNLNHDAMYWYRQDPGQGLRLIYYSQIVNDFQKGDIAEGYSVSREKKESFPLTVTSAQKNPTAFYLCASRLGRGNEKLFFGSGTQLSVL.

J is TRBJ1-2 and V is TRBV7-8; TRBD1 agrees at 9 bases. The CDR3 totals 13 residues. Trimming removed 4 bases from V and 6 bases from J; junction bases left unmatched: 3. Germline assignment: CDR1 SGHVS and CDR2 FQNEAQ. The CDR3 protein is CASSSGTGNGYTF. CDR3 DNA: TGTGCCAGCAGCTCAGGGACAGGGAATGGCTACACCTTC.

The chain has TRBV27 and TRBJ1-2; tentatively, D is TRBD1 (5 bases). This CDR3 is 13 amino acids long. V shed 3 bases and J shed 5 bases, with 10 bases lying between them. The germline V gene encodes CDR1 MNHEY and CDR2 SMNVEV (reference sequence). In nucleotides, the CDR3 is TGTGCCAGCAGTTTCAGGGAAGAATATGGCTACACCTTC. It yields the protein CASSFREEYGYTF.

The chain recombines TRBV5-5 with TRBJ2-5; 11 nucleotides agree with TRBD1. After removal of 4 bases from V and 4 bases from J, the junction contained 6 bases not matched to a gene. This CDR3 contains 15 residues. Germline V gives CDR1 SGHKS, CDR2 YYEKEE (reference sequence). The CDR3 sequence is CASSIWTGGRETQYF. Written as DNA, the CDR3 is TGTGCCAGCAGCATCTGGACAGGGGGCCGAGAGACCCAGTACTTC.

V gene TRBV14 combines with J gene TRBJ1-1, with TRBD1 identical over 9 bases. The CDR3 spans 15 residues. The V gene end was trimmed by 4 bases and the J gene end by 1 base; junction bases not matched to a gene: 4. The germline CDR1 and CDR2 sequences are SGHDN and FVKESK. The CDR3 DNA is TGTGCCAGCAGCCGGCGGACAGGGGAGAACACTGAAGCTTTCTTT. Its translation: CASSRRTGENTEAFF.

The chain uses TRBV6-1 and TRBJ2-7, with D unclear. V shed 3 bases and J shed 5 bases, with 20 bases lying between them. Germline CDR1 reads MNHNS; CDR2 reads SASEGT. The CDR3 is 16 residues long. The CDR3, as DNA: TGTGCCAGCAGTGATTTTCGGCCCTCCCGGGTCCACGAGCAGTACGTC. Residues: CASSDFRPSRVHEQYV.

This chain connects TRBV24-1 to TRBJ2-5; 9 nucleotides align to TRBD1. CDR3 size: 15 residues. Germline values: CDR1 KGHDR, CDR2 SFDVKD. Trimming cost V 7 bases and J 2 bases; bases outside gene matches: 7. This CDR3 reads CATSTGTGNQETQYF. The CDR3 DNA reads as TGTGCCACCAGCACCGGGACAGGGAATCAAGAGACCCAGTACTTC.

Here the CDR3 DNA reads TGTGCCAGCTCACCACCATCGGCTCAGGGCAGTAGGGCACCCCTCCACTTT. It translates to CASSPPSAQGSRAPLHF. J is TRBJ1-6 and V is TRBV18, with D perhaps matching TRBD1 (5 bases). Germline lookup yields CDR1 KGHSH and CDR2 LQKENI. V was cut by 0 bases and J by 11 bases, with 20 bases left in between. This CDR3 contains 17 residues.

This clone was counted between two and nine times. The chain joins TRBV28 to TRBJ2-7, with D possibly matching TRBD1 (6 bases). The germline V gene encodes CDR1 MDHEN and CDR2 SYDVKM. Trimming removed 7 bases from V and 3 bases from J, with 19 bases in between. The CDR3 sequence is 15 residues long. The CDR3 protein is CASNNGTPKDYEQYV. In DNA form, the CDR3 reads TGTGCCAGCAATAACGGGACACCAAAGGACTACGAGCAGTACGTC.

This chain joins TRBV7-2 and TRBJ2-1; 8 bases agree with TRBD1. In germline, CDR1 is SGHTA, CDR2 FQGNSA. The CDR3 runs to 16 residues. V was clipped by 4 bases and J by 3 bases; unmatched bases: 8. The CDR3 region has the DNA TGTGCCAGCAGCTCGTCCCGGGACAGGTTCTACAATGAGCAGTTCTTC. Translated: CASSSSRDRFYNEQFF.

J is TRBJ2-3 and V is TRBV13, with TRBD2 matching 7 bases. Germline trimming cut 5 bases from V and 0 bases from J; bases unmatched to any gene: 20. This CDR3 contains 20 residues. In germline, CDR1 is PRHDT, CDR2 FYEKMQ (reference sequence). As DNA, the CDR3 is TGTGCCAGCAGCCCGGCCCAGCGTATCGTTGGCGGGAGAAGCACAGATACGCAGTATTTT. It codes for CASSPAQRIVGGRSTDTQYF.

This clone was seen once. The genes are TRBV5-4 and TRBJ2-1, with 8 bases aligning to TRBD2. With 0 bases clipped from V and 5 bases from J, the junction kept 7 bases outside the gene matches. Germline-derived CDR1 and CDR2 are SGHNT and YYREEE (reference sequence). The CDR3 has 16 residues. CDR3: CASSLVVREGDNEQFF. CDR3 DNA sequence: TGTGCCAGCAGCTTGGTTGTCCGGGAGGGGGACAATGAGCAGTTCTTC.

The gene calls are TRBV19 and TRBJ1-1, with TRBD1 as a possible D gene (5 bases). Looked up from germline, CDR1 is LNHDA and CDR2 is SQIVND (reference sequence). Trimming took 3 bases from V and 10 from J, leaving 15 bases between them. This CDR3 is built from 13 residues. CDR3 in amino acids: CASSMGGVVLAFF. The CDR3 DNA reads TGTGCCAGTAGTATGGGGGGGGTCGTGTTAGCTTTCTTT.

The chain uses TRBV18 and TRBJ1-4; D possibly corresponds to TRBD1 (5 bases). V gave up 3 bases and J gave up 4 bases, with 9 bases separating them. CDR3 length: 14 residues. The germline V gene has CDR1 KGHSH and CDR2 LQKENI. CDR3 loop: CASSPTDFNEKLFF. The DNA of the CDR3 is TGTGCCAGCTCACCGACAGATTTTAATGAAAAACTGTTTTTT.

CDR3 in amino acids: CASSPTAGGPKNIQYF. The CDR3 nucleotides read TGTGCCAGCAGTCCGACGGCAGGGGGGCCCAAAAACATTCAGTACTTC. The chain links TRBV27 to TRBJ2-4; TRBD1 might be the D (7 bases). This CDR3 has 16 residues. V shed 5 bases and J shed 2 bases, with 16 bases lying between them. In germline, CDR1 is MNHEY, CDR2 SMNVEV (reference sequence).

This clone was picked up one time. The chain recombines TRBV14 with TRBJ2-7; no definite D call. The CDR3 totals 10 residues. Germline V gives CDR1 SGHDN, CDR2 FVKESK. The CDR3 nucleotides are TGTGCCAGCAGCCAAGATAGGAGTCTCGTC. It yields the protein CASSQDRSLV.

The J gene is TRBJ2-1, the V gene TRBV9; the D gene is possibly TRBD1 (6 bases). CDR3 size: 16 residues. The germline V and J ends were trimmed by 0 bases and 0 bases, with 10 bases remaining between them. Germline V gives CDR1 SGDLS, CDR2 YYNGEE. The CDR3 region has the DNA TGTGCCAGCAGCGTAGTTGGGGGCGCCTCCTACAATGAGCAGTTCTTC. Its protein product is CASSVVGGASYNEQFF. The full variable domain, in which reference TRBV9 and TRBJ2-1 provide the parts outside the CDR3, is DSGVTQTPKHLITATGQRVTLRCSPRSGDLSVYWYQQSLDQGLQFLIQYYNGEERAKGNILERFSAQQFPDLHSELNLSSLELGDSALYFCASSVVGGASYNEQFFGPGTRLTVL.

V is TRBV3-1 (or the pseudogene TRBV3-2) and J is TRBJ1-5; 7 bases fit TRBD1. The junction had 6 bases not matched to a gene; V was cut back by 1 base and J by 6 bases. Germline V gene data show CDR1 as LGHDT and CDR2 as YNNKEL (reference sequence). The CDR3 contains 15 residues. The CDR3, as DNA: TGTGCCAGCAGCCAAGGTAGGGGGCAGGCTCAGCCCCAGCATTTT. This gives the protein CASSQGRGQAQPQHF.

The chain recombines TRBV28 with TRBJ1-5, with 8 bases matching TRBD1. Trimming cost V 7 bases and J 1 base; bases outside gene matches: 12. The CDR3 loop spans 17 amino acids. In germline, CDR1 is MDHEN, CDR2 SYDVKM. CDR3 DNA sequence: TGTGCCAGCACCCCCGGACAGGGTCGCGTAAGCAATCAGCCCCAGCATTTT. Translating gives CASTPGQGRVSNQPQHF.

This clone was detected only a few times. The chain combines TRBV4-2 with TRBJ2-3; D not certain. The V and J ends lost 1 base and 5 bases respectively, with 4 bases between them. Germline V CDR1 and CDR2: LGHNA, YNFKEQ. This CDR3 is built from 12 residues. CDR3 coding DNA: TGTGCCAGCAGCCAAGTAGAAGATACGCAGTATTTT. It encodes CASSQVEDTQYF.

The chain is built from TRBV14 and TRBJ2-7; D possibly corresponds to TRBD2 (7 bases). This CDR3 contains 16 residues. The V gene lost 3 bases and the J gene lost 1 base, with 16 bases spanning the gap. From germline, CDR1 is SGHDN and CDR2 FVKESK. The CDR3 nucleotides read TGTGCCAGCAGCCAGGCGGGGGTCGGACAGTCCTACGAGCAGTACGTC. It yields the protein CASSQAGVGQSYEQYV.

The CDR3 nucleotides are TGCAGCGTTAAACAGGGAGACACTGAAGCTTTCTTT. Translated, it gives CSVKQGDTEAFF. V gene TRBV29-1 combines with J gene TRBJ1-1, with D possibly TRBD1 on 6 matching bases. Trimming removed 5 bases from V and 3 bases from J, with 10 bases in between. The CDR3 spans 12 residues. Germline CDR1 reads SQVTM; CDR2 reads ANQGSEA.

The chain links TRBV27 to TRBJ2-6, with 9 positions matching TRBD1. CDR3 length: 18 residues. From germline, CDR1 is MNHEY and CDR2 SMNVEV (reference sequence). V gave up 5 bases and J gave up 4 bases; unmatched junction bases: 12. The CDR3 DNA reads TGTGCCAGCAGTCAGCCGGGACAGGGAATGTCCGGGGCCAACGTCCTGACTTTC. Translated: CASSQPGQGMSGANVLTF.

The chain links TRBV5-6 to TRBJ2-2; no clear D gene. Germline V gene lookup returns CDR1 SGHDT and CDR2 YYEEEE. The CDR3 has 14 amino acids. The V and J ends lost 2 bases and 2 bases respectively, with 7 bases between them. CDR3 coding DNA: TGTGCCAGCAGCTTAGAACTCAACACCGGGGAGCTGTTTTTT. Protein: CASSLELNTGELFF.